The present TCR beta chain was sequenced within a study of spatial heterogeneity in lung cancer. Study-level background: Sequence detection consistently recorded a greater number of beta-chain than alpha-chain sequences.

This clonotype was recorded many times. Single TCR cDNA molecules each had their own unique molecular identifier. Via MiXCR, TCRdb re-called the 5' RACE reads, giving one row per CDR3 protein. The data show under 7,500 distinct CDR3 sequences, 6.5% to 8.5% seen once. As for time point: sample taken at primary tumor resection. The donors comprised approximately 72 untreated early-stage non-small cell lung cancer patients. Whole RNA from tumor, nontumor lung or frozen PBMC was sequenced unsorted. The source of this sequence is a male donor with early-stage non-small cell lung cancer. This material consisted of PBMCs, taken at surgery.

This chain's CDR3 is CASSLAGTGLDTEAFF. The CDR3 DNA sequence: TGCGCCAGCAGCTTGGCCGGTACGGGTCTAGACACTGAAGCTTTCTTT. The V and J genes are TRBV5-1 and TRBJ1-1; D gene ambiguous. CDR1 and CDR2 (germline): SGHRS, YFSETQ. V dropped 0 bases and J dropped 3 bases, with 15 bases sitting between them. CDR3 length: 16 residues.